A single sample is the source of the 26 T cell receptor beta chains below, sequenced in a study of cytomegalovirus exposure and HLA in healthy donors. 60 Vbeta and 13 Jbeta primers were used in PCR. Sequenced by immunoSEQ multiplex PCR; TCRdb stores in-frame clones only, minus some. The sample lists about 110,000 clones, roughly three quarters occurring once. The source material was PBMCs. The receptor source for this set is a man aged 25-45 years in good health and CMV-seronegative.

The V and J genes are TRBV4-3 and TRBJ2-6; possible D gene TRBD1, 5 bases. Germline loops: CDR1 LGHNA, CDR2 YSLEER. The CDR3 is 19 amino acids. The germline V and J ends were trimmed by 4 bases and 0 bases, with 19 bases remaining between them. CDR3 in amino acids: CASSPQSHRWSSGANVLTF. CDR3 sequence (DNA): TGCGCCAGCAGCCCCCAAAGCCACAGGTGGAGCTCTGGGGCCAACGTCCTGACTTTC.

The rearrangement uses TRBV7-2 and TRBJ2-1; 7 nucleotides align to TRBD1. V was pared by 6 bases and J by 10 bases, with 9 bases of the junction left unmatched. Per germline, CDR1 SGHTA and CDR2 FQGNSA. This CDR3 spans 13 amino acids. In DNA form, the CDR3 reads TGTGCCAGCAGTTTTCAGGGGGAACGGGAGCAGTTCTTC. It yields the protein CASSFQGEREQFF.

There are a few counts of this clone. The CDR3 region is CASSKRTSGSYEQYF. CDR3 nucleotide sequence: TGTGCCAGCAGTAAACGGACTAGCGGGAGTTACGAGCAGTACTTC. The chain combines TRBV6-6 with TRBJ2-7; 13 nucleotides align to TRBD2. Germline CDR1 MNHNY, CDR2 SVGAGI (reference sequence). CDR3 length: 15 amino acids. V shed 5 bases, J shed 4 bases, and the junction held 5 bases outside the gene matches.

This chain links TRBV7-2 with TRBJ1-1, with 11 bases matching TRBD1. V was clipped by 0 bases and J by 4 bases; unmatched bases: 1. This CDR3 is 15 amino acids long. Germline CDR1 is SGHTA and CDR2 is FQGNSA. CDR3 coding DNA: TGTGCCAGCAGCTTAGCCGGGACAGGGGGCACTGAAGCTTTCTTT. Protein sequence: CASSLAGTGGTEAFF.

The chain recombines TRBV2 with TRBJ1-5; no definite D call. The CDR3 runs 13 residues. Germline CDR1 reads SNHLY; CDR2 reads FYNNEI. The V gene lost 6 bases and the J gene lost 0 bases, with 6 bases spanning the gap. The CDR3: CASSQDSNQPQHF. Written as DNA, the CDR3 is TGTGCCAGCAGCCAGGATAGCAATCAGCCCCAGCATTTT.

V and J are TRBV2 and TRBJ1-4; D unclear. The CDR3 extends over 14 amino acids. The ends were cut back, 8 bases at V and 4 bases at J, with 14 bases in the middle. CDR1 is SNHLY, CDR2 FYNNEI, per germline. CDR3: CASALILLNEKLFF. The CDR3 DNA reads TGTGCCAGCGCCTTGATTCTACTTAATGAAAAACTGTTTTTT.

The chain recombines TRBV5-1 with TRBJ2-1, with 9 positions matching TRBD1. The germline CDR1 and CDR2 sequences are SGHRS and YFSETQ. The CDR3 runs 16 residues. The J segment lost 8 bases and the V segment lost 5 bases, leaving 14 bases of the junction unmatched. The DNA of the CDR3 is TGCGCCAGCAGTTTGAACCTTGGACAGGGGATCTATGAGCAGTTCTTC. Amino acids: CASSLNLGQGIYEQFF.

The gene calls are TRBV5-1 and TRBJ2-1; a possible D gene is TRBD1 (6 bases). Germline V gene lookup returns CDR1 SGHRS and CDR2 YFSETQ. The CDR3 totals 15 residues. V lost 3 bases to trimming and J lost 0 bases, with 10 bases between them. The CDR3 is CASSWTDSSYNEQFF. DNA for the CDR3: TGCGCCAGCAGCTGGACGGACAGCTCCTACAATGAGCAGTTCTTC.

As regards this clone: This CDR3 is missing its conserved last phenylalanine or tryptophan, likely due to a read error. This rearrangement joins TRBV7-2 to TRBJ2-7, with D possibly matching TRBD2 (5 bases). Looked up from germline, CDR1 is SGHTA and CDR2 is FQGNSA. V was clipped by 5 bases and J by 3 bases, with 14 bases between them. The CDR3 runs 14 residues. The CDR3 sequence: CASSPEAGLYEQYL. CDR3 DNA sequence: TGTGCCAGCAGCCCAGAGGCGGGTCTCTACGAGCAGTACCTC.

J is TRBJ2-7 and V is TRBV5-1, with 9 positions matching TRBD2. Germline trimming cut 1 base from V and 7 bases from J; bases unmatched to any gene: 9. The CDR3 consists of 15 residues. The V gene's germline CDR1 is SGHRS and CDR2 YFSETQ. The DNA of the CDR3 is TGCGCCAGCAGCTTGACGGCTAGCGGGGTGGGAGAGCAGTACTTC. Protein sequence: CASSLTASGVGEQYF.

V gene TRBV2 combines with J gene TRBJ1-2, with a tentative D call TRBD1 (5 bases). Germline CDR1 and CDR2: SNHLY and FYNNEI. This CDR3 has 14 amino acids. The germline V and J ends were trimmed by 1 base and 4 bases, with 10 bases remaining between them. CDR3 protein: CASSEELGAYGYTF. CDR3 bases: TGTGCCAGCAGTGAAGAATTAGGGGCCTATGGCTACACCTTC.

This clone was counted a single time. The chain couples TRBV18 to TRBJ2-7; the D is unclear. The germline gives CDR1 KGHSH, CDR2 LQKENI. V lost 8 bases, J lost 0 bases, and 11 bases lay in between. The CDR3 covers 13 residues. The CDR3 protein is CASTTGNSYEQYF. The CDR3 DNA reads as TGTGCCAGCACCACCGGTAACTCCTACGAGCAGTACTTC.

The chain couples TRBV9 to TRBJ2-1; TRBD2 agrees at 7 bases. The CDR3 extends over 17 amino acids. The J segment lost 0 bases and the V segment lost 4 bases, leaving 10 bases of the junction unmatched. Looked up from germline, CDR1 is SGDLS and CDR2 is YYNGEE. The CDR3 DNA reads as TGTGCCAGCAGCCCTCCCAAGGGCGGGAGCTCCTACAATGAGCAGTTCTTC. Translating gives CASSPPKGGSSYNEQFF.

The chain carries TRBV6-5 and TRBJ2-7, with 8 bases identical to TRBD1. Germline CDR1 and CDR2: MNHEY and SVGAGI. V was pared by 2 bases and J by 6 bases, with 3 bases of the junction left unmatched. There are 13 residues in the CDR3. The CDR3 nucleotides read TGTGCCAGCAGTTACGAAACAGGGGGCGAGCAGTACTTC. As protein: CASSYETGGEQYF.

This clone was detected a few times. The rearrangement links TRBV11-3 to TRBJ1-4; the D is unclear. Trimming took 3 bases from V and 7 from J, leaving 12 bases between them. This CDR3 contains 14 residues. The germline V gene encodes CDR1 SGHNT and CDR2 YENEEA. CDR3 nucleotide sequence: TGTGCCAGCAGCTTTGGTTCTACTGGTGAAAAACTGTTTTTT. As protein: CASSFGSTGEKLFF. Based on the CDR3 plus reference TRBV11-3 and TRBJ1-4, the full variable domain is EAGVVQSPRYKIIEKKQPVAFWCNPISGHNTLYWYLQNLGQGPELLIRYENEEAVDDSQLPKDRFSAERLKGVDSTLKIQPAELGDSAVYLCASSFGSTGEKLFFGSGTQLSVL.

The chain has TRBV10-3 and TRBJ1-2; 8 bases line up with TRBD1. Looked up from germline, CDR1 is ENHRY and CDR2 is SYGVKD. Trimming at V came to 2 bases and at J to 6 bases, leaving 2 bases not matched to a gene. The CDR3 consists of 13 residues. The CDR3 DNA reads TGTGCCATCAGTGAGCCGACAGGGGATGGCTACACCTTC. This gives the protein CAISEPTGDGYTF.

The chain recombines TRBV6-5 with TRBJ2-1; 8 nucleotides agree with TRBD2. From germline, CDR1 is MNHEY and CDR2 SVGAGI. Trimming removed 6 bases from V and 5 bases from J; junction bases left unmatched: 9. This CDR3 contains 15 residues. The CDR3 region is CASRPGLAGNNEQFF. CDR3 DNA sequence: TGTGCCAGCAGACCTGGGTTAGCGGGGAACAATGAGCAGTTCTTC.

The chain joins TRBV30 to TRBJ1-2; tentative D call: TRBD1 (5 bases). The CDR3 loop spans 11 amino acids. Between the trimmed V and J ends, which lost 5 bases and 5 bases, there was a span of 9 bases. Germline V gives CDR1 GTSNPN, CDR2 SVGIG (reference sequence). The CDR3 DNA is TGTGCCTGGTACAGGATTTATGGCTACACCTTC. This gives the protein CAWYRIYGYTF.

As for this clone: The junction and the germline gene differ at one end; a read error may be behind it. CDR3 nucleotide sequence: TGTGCCAGCAGCTTGCGGGGTAGCGGGGATAGGGATGGGGCCAACGGCCTGACTTTC. This codes for CASSLRGSGDRDGANGLTF. V is TRBV5-4 and J is TRBJ2-6, with 8 bases lining up with TRBD2. The germline gives CDR1 SGHNT, CDR2 YYREEE (reference sequence). The CDR3 consists of 19 residues.

The gene calls are TRBV11-2 and TRBJ1-5; D is possibly TRBD1 (5 bases). Germline V gene sequence: CDR1 SGHAT, CDR2 FQNNGV. This CDR3 contains 14 residues. V gave up 3 bases and J gave up 4 bases, with 10 bases separating them. The CDR3 DNA reads TGTGCCAGCAGCTTGACGGGGGTGAATCAGCCCCAGCATTTT. This gives the protein CASSLTGVNQPQHF.

Concerning this clone itself: Other nucleotide sequences in the sample specify the same CDR3. The chain recombines TRBV2 with TRBJ2-1; TRBD2 aligns across 11 bases. Trimming took 6 bases from V and 3 from J; bases not matched to a gene: 4. The CDR3 is 15 residues long. The germline V gene has CDR1 SNHLY and CDR2 FYNNEI. The CDR3 loop reads CASSEGLADYNEQFF. CDR3 coding DNA: TGTGCCAGCAGCGAGGGACTAGCGGACTACAATGAGCAGTTCTTC.

This rearrangement joins TRBV9 to TRBJ2-2; 13 nucleotides line up with TRBD2. Looked up from germline, CDR1 is SGDLS and CDR2 is YYNGEE. The CDR3 length is 20 residues. V lost 4 bases and J lost 2; bases outside the gene matches: 14. The CDR3 loop reads CASSLPAKTSGRTNTGELFF. The CDR3 bases are TGTGCCAGCAGCCTCCCGGCCAAGACTAGCGGGAGGACCAACACCGGGGAGCTGTTTTTT.

The chain links TRBV27 to TRBJ2-1; D remains ambiguous. The CDR3 is made up of 15 amino acids. Germline CDR1 and CDR2: MNHEY and SMNVEV (reference sequence). Trimming stripped 5 bases from V and 5 bases from J, with 16 bases between. The CDR3: CASSPGPSGDNEQFF. CDR3 nucleotides: TGTGCCAGCAGTCCCGGCCCCTCCGGAGACAATGAGCAGTTCTTC.

The count of this clone is one. The chain has TRBV4-2 and TRBJ2-1, with 8 bases identical to TRBD2. CDR1 is LGHNA and CDR2 is YNFKEQ in the germline V gene. J was trimmed by 10 bases and V by 0 bases; bases with no gene match: 8. The CDR3 runs to 15 residues. CDR3 nucleotide sequence: TGTGCCAGCAGCCAAGAACCCGGGACTAGGGTGGAGCAGTTCTTC. Translated, it gives CASSQEPGTRVEQFF.

In this sample, this clone turned up once. V is TRBV27 and J is TRBJ2-1; 11 nucleotides line up with TRBD2. Trimming at V came to 5 bases and at J to 8 bases, leaving 8 bases not matched to a gene. The CDR3 is made up of 15 amino acids. Looked up from germline, CDR1 is MNHEY and CDR2 is SMNVEV (reference sequence). CDR3 nucleotides: TGTGCCAGCAGTCAACTAGCGGGAGTGGGCGATGAGCAGTTCTTC. Protein product: CASSQLAGVGDEQFF.

The chain has TRBV28 and TRBJ2-7; 11 nucleotides match TRBD1. J gave up 6 bases and V 6 bases, and 10 bases lay outside the gene matches. The CDR3 has 15 amino acids. Per germline, CDR1 MDHEN and CDR2 SYDVKM. The CDR3 bases are TGTGCCAGCAGCCGAAGGGACAGGGGGTTCGCCGAGCAGTACTTC. Translating it yields CASSRRDRGFAEQYF.